This T cell receptor beta chain was captured by sequencing in a study of T-cell memory formation after mild COVID-19. Study-level information: TCR clusters were mostly donor specific.

With 5 bases removed from V and 0 bases from J, the gap between germline ends came to 5 bases. This CDR3 is 13 amino acids long. Germline V gives CDR1 SGHRS, CDR2 YFSETQ. Study-wide results and limits: Contracting CD4+ clones lay largely in CM and EM, with CD8+ ones residing in EMRA.

This clonotype was observed at least ten times. Its antigen remains unknown. MiXCR, applied by TCRdb to the 5' RACE reads, yields one record per CDR3 protein. The table shows 250,000 to 300,000 distinct CDR3 sequences, with about a sixth occurring only once. The sequencing sample was made of PBMCs or a T cell subset sorted from them (not recorded which). The origin of this receptor is a man younger than 35 who had mild COVID-19 (a few samples of this study predate the infection). Cell type and time point are not known. The chain is built from TRBV5-1 and TRBJ1-4; the D is unclear. The CDR3 DNA sequence: TGCGCCAGCAGTCGCGCAACTAATGAAAAACTGTTTTTT. Amino acids: CASSRATNEKLFF.